The source of this T cell receptor beta chain is a study of CD8 T cells in Susac syndrome. Points from the study as a whole: TCR sequencing and HLA analysis covered a relatively small number of individuals.

In regard to this clonotype: Its antigen is unknown.

CD8+ and CD4+ blood T cells underwent TCR beta sequencing. When the RNA was reverse transcribed, random hexamers were used with an input of roughly 0.45 to 1 ug. TCRdb called the immunoSEQ multiplex PCR reads again in MiXCR, with one record for every CDR3 protein. The table has approximately 200,000 distinct CDR3 sequences, approximately 90% seen once. The J segment lost 7 bases and the V segment lost 3 bases, leaving 10 bases of the junction unmatched. The CDR3 runs 17 residues. The chain couples TRBV12-3 or TRBV12-4 to TRBJ1-4, with 11 bases aligning to TRBD1. The sequencing input was CD8+ T cells from PBMCs. The clonotype originates from a human donor with multiple sclerosis. CDR3 nucleotides: TGTGCCAGCAGTTTGCTCGGACAGGGGGCCAGGGGTGAAAAACTGTTTTTT. Its protein product is CASSLLGQGARGEKLFF.